These 18 T cell receptor beta chains came from one sample sequenced in a study of cytomegalovirus exposure and HLA in healthy donors. A multiplex PCR was run with 60 Vbeta primers and 13 Jbeta primers. Data came from immunoSEQ multiplex PCR; TCRdb stores just in-frame clones and leaves some out. Seen in this sample are roughly 55,000 clones; the ten most common clones hold about 9.2%. Input material: PBMCs. The receptors stem from a man in his forties or fifties in good health and CMV-seropositive.

The V and J genes are TRBV5-1 and TRBJ2-5; D might be TRBD1 (6 bases). The V end was cut by 5 bases, the J end by 2 bases, with 10 bases between. CDR1 SGHRS and CDR2 YFSETQ come from the germline V gene. This CDR3 contains 13 residues. The DNA of the CDR3 is TGCGCCAGCAGGTCTGGGACACAAGAGACCCAGTACTTC. Its protein is CASRSGTQETQYF.

The chain employs TRBV19 and TRBJ1-5, with D maybe TRBD1 (5 bases). CDR3 length: 15 amino acids. Trimming left V 3 bases short and J 3 bases short, with 12 bases between. CDR1 is LNHDA and CDR2 is SQIVND in the germline V gene (reference sequence). CDR3 sequence (DNA): TGTGCCAGTAGTATGCAACAGGAGTTCAATCAGCCCCAGCATTTT. Its protein product is CASSMQQEFNQPQHF. Full variable domain (missing parts from reference TRBV19 and TRBJ1-5): DGGITQSPKYLFRKEGQNVTLSCEQNLNHDAMYWYRQDPGQGLRLIYYSQIVNDFQKGDIAEGYSVSREKKESFPLTVTSAQKNPTAFYLCASSMQQEFNQPQHFGDGTRLSIL.

The genes are TRBV4-3 and TRBJ1-5; D is unresolved. The CDR3 has 16 residues. The germline CDR1 and CDR2 sequences are LGHNA and YSLEER. The ends were cut back, 0 bases at V and 1 base at J, with 10 bases in the middle. The CDR3 sequence is CASSQDFQVSNQPQHF. The CDR3 nucleotides are TGCGCCAGCAGCCAAGATTTCCAGGTGAGCAATCAGCCCCAGCATTTT.

Notes on this clone: The sample has other DNA sequences that encode this CDR3 too. The chain carries TRBV25-1 and TRBJ2-6; no definite D call. The CDR3 runs 15 residues. V was shortened by 1 base and J by 2 bases, with 6 bases between the two germline ends. CDR1 is MGHDK, CDR2 SYGVNS, per germline. The CDR3 DNA reads as TGTGCCAGCAGTGAATCCCTAGCTGGGGCCAACGTCCTGACTTTC. Translated, it gives CASSESLAGANVLTF.

The chain couples TRBV18 to TRBJ2-5; D is uncertain. This CDR3 is 12 amino acids long. Trimming stripped 1 base from V and 5 bases from J, with 5 bases between. Germline-derived CDR1 and CDR2 are KGHSH and LQKENI. The CDR3 reads CASSPLMETQYF. The CDR3 region has the DNA TGTGCCAGCTCACCACTCATGGAGACCCAGTACTTC.

The rearrangement joins TRBV15 to TRBJ2-7, with TRBD1 as a possible D gene (6 bases). This CDR3 is 14 amino acids long. Trimming removed 10 bases at V and 3 bases at J, with 19 bases between. Germline V CDR1 and CDR2: LNHNV, YYDKDF (reference sequence). CDR3 in amino acids: CANESPRGHYEQYF. The CDR3 region has the DNA TGTGCCAACGAGTCTCCGAGGGGACACTACGAGCAGTACTTC. The full variable domain, with the rest looked up from reference TRBV15 and TRBJ2-7, is DAMVIQNPRYQVTQFGKPVTLSCSQTLNHNVMYWYQQKSSQAPKLLFHYYDKDFNNEADTPDNFQSRRPNTSFCFLDIRSPGLGDTAMYLCANESPRGHYEQYFGPGTRLTVT.

The CDR3 loop reads CASSEERGNSDTQYF. Written as DNA, the CDR3 is TGCGCCAGCAGCGAGGAGCGGGGGAACTCAGATACGCAGTATTTT. This chain joins TRBV5-1 and TRBJ2-3, with 8 bases lining up with TRBD2. The CDR3 runs to 15 residues. V dropped 4 bases and J dropped 4; count of bases not matched to a gene: 8. Germline assignment: CDR1 SGHRS and CDR2 YFSETQ.

This sequence joins TRBV10-2 and TRBJ2-3; no clear D. With 4 bases removed from V and 7 bases from J, the gap between germline ends came to 6 bases. The CDR3 has 11 amino acids. Germline V lookup: CDR1 WSHSY, CDR2 SAAADI. CDR3 sequence: CASSGGNTQYF. DNA of the CDR3: TGCGCCAGCAGTGGAGGCAATACGCAGTATTTT.

The gene calls are TRBV29-1 and TRBJ1-1, with a possible D match to TRBD1 (5 bases). The CDR3 has 12 residues. CDR1 SQVTM and CDR2 ANQGSEA come from the germline V gene. The V gene lost 6 bases and the J gene lost 4 bases, with 12 bases spanning the gap. The CDR3, as DNA: TGCAGCGTGGGTCGGGGGGTCACTGAAGCTTTCTTT. This gives the protein CSVGRGVTEAFF.

The chain employs TRBV6-1 and TRBJ1-2, with 7 bases aligning to TRBD1. Germline trimming cut 4 bases from V and 8 bases from J; bases unmatched to any gene: 10. This CDR3 spans 14 amino acids. Per the germline V gene, CDR1 is MNHNS and CDR2 is SASEGT. The CDR3 DNA follows: TGTGCCAGCAGTGGTGTGGGGACAGCTATGGGCTACACCTTC. This sequence encodes CASSGVGTAMGYTF.

V is TRBV18 and J is TRBJ1-1; perhaps TRBD1 as D (6 bases). V was trimmed by 1 base and J by 4 bases, leaving 13 bases between them. Germline V gene data show CDR1 as KGHSH and CDR2 as LQKENI. The CDR3 covers 15 residues. CDR3 in amino acids: CASSPQVTRGTEAFF. CDR3 DNA: TGTGCCAGCTCACCACAAGTCACCAGGGGCACTGAAGCTTTCTTT.

The chain carries TRBV19 and TRBJ1-1; D gene unclear. V lost 2 bases, J lost 3 bases, and 7 bases lay in between. Germline V gives CDR1 LNHDA, CDR2 SQIVND (reference sequence). The CDR3 is made up of 13 amino acids. As DNA, the CDR3 is TGTGCCAGTAGTATAAGGAGGGACACTGAAGCTTTCTTT. This codes for CASSIRRDTEAFF.

The chain links TRBV15 to TRBJ2-7, with a tentative D call TRBD2 (7 bases). Trimming pared 0 bases from V and 7 bases from J, leaving 10 bases between. Germline V gene data show CDR1 as LNHNV and CDR2 as YYDKDF (reference sequence). The CDR3 length is 13 residues. Here the CDR3 DNA reads TGTGCCACCAGCAGAGATAGGGGGGGGGAGCAGTACTTC. It specifies CATSRDRGGEQYF.

The CDR3 DNA follows: TGTGCCAGCAGTCGAGGACAGGAGCACAATGAGCAGTTCTTC. This codes for CASSRGQEHNEQFF. The J gene is TRBJ2-1, the V gene TRBV28; 7 nucleotides align to TRBD1. V trimming: 5 bases; J trimming: 5 bases; junction bases outside the gene matches: 6. This CDR3 is 14 amino acids long. CDR1 and CDR2 (germline): MDHEN, SYDVKM.

The genes are TRBV7-8 and TRBJ2-7, with D uncertain. The V gene's germline CDR1 is SGHVS and CDR2 FQNEAQ. The ends were cut back, 0 bases at V and 4 bases at J, with 4 bases in the middle. This CDR3 spans 12 amino acids. CDR3: CASSLAVYEQYF. The CDR3 region has the DNA TGTGCCAGCAGCTTAGCCGTATACGAGCAGTACTTC.

The chain employs TRBV7-9 and TRBJ1-2; TRBD1 matches at 7 bases. The CDR3 covers 14 residues. J gave up 6 bases and V 4 bases, and 8 bases lay outside the gene matches. Germline-derived CDR1 and CDR2 are SEHNR and FQNEAQ (reference sequence). The CDR3 DNA reads TGTGCCAGCAGCTCCACAGGGGCGGGCCATGGCTACACCTTC. Protein product: CASSSTGAGHGYTF.

The chain combines TRBV4-3 with TRBJ2-7, with TRBD1 matching over 7 bases. The CDR3 spans 15 residues. After removal of 1 base from V and 2 bases from J, the junction contained 5 bases not matched to a gene. Germline V CDR1 and CDR2: LGHNA, YSLEER. This CDR3 reads CASSQVLGTAYEQYF. CDR3 in DNA: TGCGCCAGCAGCCAAGTGCTGGGGACAGCCTACGAGCAGTACTTC.

The chain links TRBV19 to TRBJ1-2, with 10 bases fitting TRBD1. Germline assignment: CDR1 LNHDA and CDR2 SQIVND (reference sequence). This CDR3 spans 16 amino acids. With V trimmed by 1 base and J by 4 bases, 6 bases remained unmatched. As DNA, the CDR3 is TGTGCCAGTAGTATAGCGACAGGGGGCGCGGGCTATGGCTACACCTTC. Its translation: CASSIATGGAGYGYTF. Based on the CDR3 plus reference TRBV19 and TRBJ1-2, the full variable domain is DGGITQSPKYLFRKEGQNVTLSCEQNLNHDAMYWYRQDPGQGLRLIYYSQIVNDFQKGDIAEGYSVSREKKESFPLTVTSAQKNPTAFYLCASSIATGGAGYGYTFGSGTRLTVV.